This entry lists 2 T cell receptor beta chains sequenced from one sample in a study of blood T cell repertoires in COVID-19. Repertoires were generated with immunoSEQ multiplex PCR, while TCRdb's copy carries only in-frame clones and drops some. The table lists nearly 55,000 clones, roughly 84% of them singletons. The specimen was peripheral blood. These receptors came from a man in his 70s with active COVID-19.

This chain links TRBV7-2 with TRBJ2-1; 8 bases line up with TRBD2. The junction had 4 bases not matched to a gene; V was cut back by 0 bases and J by 6 bases. This CDR3 comprises 15 residues. CDR1 is SGHTA, CDR2 FQGNSA, per germline. The CDR3 DNA reads TGTGCCAGCAGCTTAGCGCTTGGACTAGCCAATGAGCAGTTCTTC. It specifies CASSLALGLANEQFF.

The gene calls are TRBV24-1 and TRBJ2-3, with TRBD1 matching over 10 bases. The germline gives CDR1 KGHDR, CDR2 SFDVKD. Trimming took 7 bases from V and 6 from J; bases not matched to a gene: 6. There are 14 residues in the CDR3. The CDR3 reads CATSRQGAVDTQYF. Written as DNA, the CDR3 is TGTGCCACCAGCCGACAGGGGGCAGTGGATACGCAGTATTTT.